The clone carrying this T cell receptor (beta chain) was seen many times. CDR3 length: 19 residues. Germline CDR1 is SGHAT and CDR2 is FQNNGV. With 1 base clipped from V and 3 bases from J, the junction kept 17 bases outside the gene matches. Pregnancy or lactation, uncontrolled infections and other autoimmune diseases were grounds for excluding patients. The data belong to a study of Graves' ophthalmopathy and Graves' hyperthyroidism. Transcripts of RNA were the source for amplifying TCR beta CDR3 regions. The library came from an HTBI-primed first-round RT-PCR and a second-round multiplex PCR. TCRdb re-called the multiplex PCR reads with MiXCR, one entry per CDR3 protein. The sample lists around 1,200,000 distinct CDR3 sequences, around a third seen once, with roughly 10% in the top ten.

The J gene is TRBJ2-7, the V gene TRBV11-2; TRBD2 agrees at 8 bases. The material sequenced was peripheral blood or thyroid tissue (not recorded which). The receptor comes from an adult man with Graves' hyperthyroidism. The CDR3 bases are TGTGCCAGCAGCTTAGGACGGTGGGCTAGCGGGCCTCAGGGCTACGAGCAGTACTTC. Protein: CASSLGRWASGPQGYEQYF. Together with reference TRBV11-2 and TRBJ2-7, the CDR3 gives the full variable domain: EAGVAQSPRYKIIEKRQSVAFWCNPISGHATLYWYQQILGQGPKLLIQFQNNGVVDDSQLPKDRFSAERLKGVDSTLKIQPAKLEDSAVYLCASSLGRWASGPQGYEQYFGPGTRLTVT.